This T cell receptor beta chain was captured by sequencing in a study of T cells in Graves' hyperthyroidism and ophthalmopathy. General study findings and limits: Most thyroid clonotypes expanded above 0.001 were also detected in blood.

This clonotype was detected ten times or more. Its antigen is not known. Uncontrolled infection, other autoimmune disease, pregnancy or lactation excluded patients. PBMCs were collected from a 10 ml volume of fresh peripheral blood. The investigators amplified TCR beta CDR3 regions from RNA transcripts. Carried out on the TCR CDR3, a first-round RT-PCR used the HTBI primer set. TCRdb re-called the multiplex PCR reads with MiXCR, one entry per CDR3 protein. Among fewer than 550,000 distinct CDR3 sequences, around a quarter were seen once, and the ten largest hold 11%. Germline values: CDR1 MNHEY, CDR2 SMNVEV (reference sequence). CDR3 length: 15 amino acids. V was shortened by 5 bases and J by 4 bases, with 18 bases between the two germline ends.

The sequencing input was blood. The sequence was obtained from a woman in her 30s with Graves' ophthalmopathy. The chain joins TRBV27 to TRBJ2-7; D call uncertain. CDR3 sequence (DNA): TGTGCCAGCAGTCCCTCCGGCGGTGGGGTTTACGAGCAGTACTTC. Residues: CASSPSGGGVYEQYF.